This TCR beta chain was profiled in a study of T cell changes during pregnancy in multiple sclerosis. Repertoires were generated with immunoSEQ multiplex PCR, while TCRdb's copy carries only in-frame clones and drops some. The table includes around 130,000 clones, roughly 92% detected once. The CDR3 runs to 12 residues. Germline assignment: CDR1 SNHLY and CDR2 FYNNEI. The V end lost 10 bases, the J end lost 0 bases, and 9 bases lay between the germline ends. The sequences come from peripheral blood, collected before pregnancy. This TCR derives from a female donor with multiple sclerosis, enrolled in a pregnancy study. This sequence joins TRBV2 and TRBJ2-5; maybe TRBD1 (5 bases). As DNA, the CDR3 is TGTGCCAATGGACACAACCAAGAGACCCAGTACTTC. Its protein product is CANGHNQETQYF.